Listed here are 5 T cell receptor beta chains from one sample, sequenced in a study of T cell repertoires in aging, cancer and after chemotherapy (dated by TCRdb to between 2017 and 2020). These reads were obtained on an Illumina MiSeq. Rearranged TRB sequences spanning V, D and J segments were amplified by multiplex touch-down PCR using a mixed TRB-A/B primer pool. TCRdb passed the public sequencing reads through fastp at Q25 and MiXCR, retaining productive beta sequences. Each entry is one CDR3 protein sequence, shown with its most common DNA and genes. Counted in this sample were about 140 distinct CDR3 sequences; over 75% of them appeared once. Of the sample, roughly a quarter is held by the ten largest clones. TCR beta rearrangements were amplified from genomic DNA isolated from peripheral blood, not from sorted cells or RNA. The sequencing sample was made of blood. These receptors came from a human donor with a solid tumor.

V gene TRBV7-2 combines with J gene TRBJ1-4, with 8 positions matching TRBD1. Trimming at V came to 5 bases and at J to 3 bases, leaving 17 bases not matched to a gene. The germline V gene encodes CDR1 SGHTA and CDR2 FQGNSA. The CDR3 runs to 19 residues. CDR3 bases: TGTGCCAGCAGCGTGGGGACAGGACGTGGTGGTATGGCTAATGAAAAACTGTTTTTT. This codes for CASSVGTGRGGMANEKLFF.

The chain couples TRBV5-1 to TRBJ2-2; D is uncertain. CDR1 and CDR2 (germline): SGHRS, YFSETQ. CDR3 size: 17 residues. Trimming left V 6 bases short and J 4 bases short, with 22 bases between. As DNA, the CDR3 is TGCGCCAGCAAACCTGTCCCGGTGGGTTCGGCCACCGGGGAGCTGTTTTTT. Its translation is CASKPVPVGSATGELFF.

This chain joins TRBV6-6 and TRBJ2-7, with a possible D match to TRBD2 (6 bases). The CDR3 has 16 amino acids. Germline loops: CDR1 MNHNY, CDR2 SVGAGI (reference sequence). Between the trimmed V and J ends, which lost 6 bases and 1 base, there was a span of 19 bases. The CDR3 loop reads CASSPPLGEASYEQYF. Here the CDR3 DNA reads TGTGCCAGCAGCCCCCCTTTGGGGGAGGCATCCTACGAGCAGTACTTC.

V and J are TRBV10-3 and TRBJ2-3, with 8 bases fitting TRBD1. Germline CDR1 is ENHRY and CDR2 is SYGVKD. This CDR3 region has 15 residues. V lost 3 bases to trimming and J lost 2 bases; unmatched junction nucleotides: 4. In DNA form, the CDR3 reads TGTGCCATCAGTGATACAGGGGGGATCACAGATACGCAGTATTTT. As protein: CAISDTGGITDTQYF.

This chain links TRBV5-6 with TRBJ2-7; TRBD2 agrees at 7 bases. Per germline, CDR1 SGHDT and CDR2 YYEEEE. After removal of 4 bases from V and 3 bases from J, the junction contained 10 bases not matched to a gene. The CDR3 sequence is 15 residues long. The CDR3 sequence is CASSRPGGEGYEQYF. The CDR3 bases are TGTGCCAGCAGCCGGCCGGGGGGAGAGGGCTACGAGCAGTACTTC.